This TCR beta chain was observed in a study of T cells after yellow fever vaccination. The CDR3 loop spans 15 amino acids. Trimming left V 5 bases short and J 1 base short, with 14 bases between. Findings of the study overall: Reappearance after the booster was seen for most primary-vaccination clones, at 95% to 97% CD4 and 70% to 90% CD8. FACS-sorted repertoires could contain abundant clonotypes contaminating from the bulk population. Clonotypes found in both CD4 and CD8 compartments made up a small share.

TCRdb passed the 5' RACE reads through MiXCR, listing each CDR3 protein once. The sample records approximately 120,000 distinct CDR3 sequences, around 7.4% being singletons. The table lists this clonotype with many counts. Its antigen remains unidentified. The J gene is TRBJ1-1, the V gene TRBV12-3 or TRBV12-4, with D unclear. Sequencing was performed on CD4+ T cells sorted from PBMCs, taken more than 8 days after the first yellow fever vaccination. The sequence came from a man aged 18 to 29 who received the YFV17D yellow fever vaccine. This CDR3 is CASSAFSVGNTEAFF. The CDR3, as DNA: TGTGCCAGCAGTGCCTTTTCGGTAGGGAACACTGAAGCTTTCTTT.